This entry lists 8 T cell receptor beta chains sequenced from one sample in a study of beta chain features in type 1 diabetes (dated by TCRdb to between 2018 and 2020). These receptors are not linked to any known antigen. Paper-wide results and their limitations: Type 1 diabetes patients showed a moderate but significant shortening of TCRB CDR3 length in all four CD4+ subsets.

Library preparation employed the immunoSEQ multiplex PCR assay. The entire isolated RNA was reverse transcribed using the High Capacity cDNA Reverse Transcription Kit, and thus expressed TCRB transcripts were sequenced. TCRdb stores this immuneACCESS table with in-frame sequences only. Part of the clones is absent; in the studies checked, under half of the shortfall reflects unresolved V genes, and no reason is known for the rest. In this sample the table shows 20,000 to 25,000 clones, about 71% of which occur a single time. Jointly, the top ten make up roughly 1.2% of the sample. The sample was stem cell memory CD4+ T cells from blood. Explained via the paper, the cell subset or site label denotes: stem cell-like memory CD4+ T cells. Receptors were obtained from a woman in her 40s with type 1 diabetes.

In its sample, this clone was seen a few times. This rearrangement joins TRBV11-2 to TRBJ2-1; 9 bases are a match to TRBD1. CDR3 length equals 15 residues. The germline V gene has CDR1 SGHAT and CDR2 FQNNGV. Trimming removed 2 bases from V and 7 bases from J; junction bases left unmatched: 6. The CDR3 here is CASSLTGGLRNEQFF. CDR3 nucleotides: TGTGCCAGCAGCTTAACAGGGGGCCTTAGGAATGAGCAGTTCTTC.

The CDR3 loop is CASSRRGSDETQYF. CDR3 in DNA: TGTGCCAGCAGCCGCCGCGGGAGCGATGAGACCCAGTACTTC. The chain carries TRBV7-6 and TRBJ2-5, with TRBD2 matching 7 bases. The germline V gene encodes CDR1 SGHVS and CDR2 FNYEAQ. Germline trimming cut 5 bases from V and 5 bases from J; bases unmatched to any gene: 8. The CDR3 consists of 14 residues.

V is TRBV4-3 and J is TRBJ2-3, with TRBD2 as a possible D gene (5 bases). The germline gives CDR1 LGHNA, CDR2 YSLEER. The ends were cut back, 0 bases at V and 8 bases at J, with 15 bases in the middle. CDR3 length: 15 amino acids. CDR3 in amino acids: CASSQEARTRGTQYF. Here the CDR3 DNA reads TGCGCCAGCAGCCAAGAGGCCAGGACTCGGGGTACGCAGTATTTT.

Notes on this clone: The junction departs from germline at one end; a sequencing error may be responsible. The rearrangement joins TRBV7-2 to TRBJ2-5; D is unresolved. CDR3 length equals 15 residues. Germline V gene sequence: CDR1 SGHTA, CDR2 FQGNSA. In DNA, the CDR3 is TGTGCCAGCAGCTTAGCGTACTGGAAAAGAGAGGCCCAGTACTTC. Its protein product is CASSLAYWKREAQYF.

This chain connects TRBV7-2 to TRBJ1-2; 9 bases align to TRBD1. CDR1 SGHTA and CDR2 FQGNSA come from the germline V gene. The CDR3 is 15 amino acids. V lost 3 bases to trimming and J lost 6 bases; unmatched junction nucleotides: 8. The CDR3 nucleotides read TGTGCCAGCAGCTTTGGGACAGGGACTAGGAATGGCTACACCTTC. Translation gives CASSFGTGTRNGYTF.

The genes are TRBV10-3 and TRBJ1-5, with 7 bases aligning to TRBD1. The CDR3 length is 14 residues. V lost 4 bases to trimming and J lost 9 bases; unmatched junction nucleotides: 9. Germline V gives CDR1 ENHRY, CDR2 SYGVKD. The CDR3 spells CAISGDSLHPPQHF. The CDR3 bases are TGTGCCATCAGTGGGGACAGTCTTCATCCGCCCCAGCATTTT.

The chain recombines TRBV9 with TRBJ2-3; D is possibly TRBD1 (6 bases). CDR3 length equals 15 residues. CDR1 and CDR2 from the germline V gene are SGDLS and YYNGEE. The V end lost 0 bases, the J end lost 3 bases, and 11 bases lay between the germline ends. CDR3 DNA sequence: TGTGCCAGCAGCGTAGGTCTGAGGGGGACAGATACGCAGTATTTT. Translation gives CASSVGLRGTDTQYF.

CDR3 nucleotide sequence: TGTGCCAGCAGCTCCGGGGACTTGCGGGACAATGAGCAGTTCTTC. Encoded protein: CASSSGDLRDNEQFF. J is TRBJ2-1 and V is TRBV4-2; D is possibly TRBD2 (6 bases). The length of the CDR3 is 15 residues. Per the germline V gene, CDR1 is LGHNA and CDR2 is YNFKEQ. V lost 5 bases and J lost 5, with 16 bases in between.